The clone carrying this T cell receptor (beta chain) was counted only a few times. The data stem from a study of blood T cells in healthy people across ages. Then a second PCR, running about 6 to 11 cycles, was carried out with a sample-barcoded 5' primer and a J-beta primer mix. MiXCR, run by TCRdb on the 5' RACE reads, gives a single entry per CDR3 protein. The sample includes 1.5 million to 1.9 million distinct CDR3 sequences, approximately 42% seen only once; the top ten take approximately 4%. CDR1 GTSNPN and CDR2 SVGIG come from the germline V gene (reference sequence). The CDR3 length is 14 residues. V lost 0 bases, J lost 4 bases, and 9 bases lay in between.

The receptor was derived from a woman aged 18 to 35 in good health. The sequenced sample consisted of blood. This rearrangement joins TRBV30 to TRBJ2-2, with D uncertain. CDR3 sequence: CAWSVVTFTGELFF. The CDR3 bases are TGTGCCTGGAGTGTAGTTACCTTCACCGGGGAGCTGTTTTTT.